This T cell receptor beta chain was captured in a study of cytomegalovirus exposure and HLA in healthy donors. The V and J ends lost 8 bases and 9 bases respectively, with 15 bases between them. The CDR3 is made up of 12 amino acids. Per the germline V gene, CDR1 is MDHEN and CDR2 is SYDVKM. The PCR had 60 Vbeta and 13 Jbeta primers. Original methodology: Later work found around 72 million unique TCR beta chains, with approximately 12 million shared. Here immunoSEQ multiplex PCR was the method, and the copy in TCRdb shows in-frame clones only, minus some. V, J and clone size were drawn from that table, and D and trimming were deduced from the DNA. The sample lists roughly 160,000 clones, almost 80% occurring once.

This rearrangement joins TRBV28 to TRBJ2-3; D might be TRBD1 (6 bases). Specimen: PBMCs. This receptor was taken from a man aged 45-60 years in good health and CMV-seropositive. The CDR3 spells CASGEQGKTQYF. The CDR3 bases are TGTGCCAGCGGGGAACAGGGAAAAACGCAGTATTTT.